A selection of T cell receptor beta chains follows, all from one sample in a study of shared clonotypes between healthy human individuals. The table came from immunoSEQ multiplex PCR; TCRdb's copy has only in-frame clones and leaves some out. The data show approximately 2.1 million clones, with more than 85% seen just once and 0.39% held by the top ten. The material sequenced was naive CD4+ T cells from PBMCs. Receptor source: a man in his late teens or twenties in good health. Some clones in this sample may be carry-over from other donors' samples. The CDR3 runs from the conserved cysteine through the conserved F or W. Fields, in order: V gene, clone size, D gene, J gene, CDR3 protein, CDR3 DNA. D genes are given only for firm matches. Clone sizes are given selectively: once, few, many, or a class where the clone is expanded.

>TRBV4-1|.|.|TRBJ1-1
CASSQVLPGRKNTEAFF
TGCGCCAGCAGCCAAGTACTCCCAGGACGTAAAAACACTGAAGCTTTCTTT
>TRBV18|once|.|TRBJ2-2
CASSPLDFGESGELFF
TGTGCCAGCTCACCTCTGGATTTCGGAGAGTCCGGGGAGCTGTTTTTT
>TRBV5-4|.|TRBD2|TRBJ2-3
CASSQDPTSGGTDTQYF
TGTGCCAGCAGCCAGGATCCGACTAGCGGGGGCACAGATACGCAGTATTTT
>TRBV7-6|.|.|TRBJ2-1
CASSPPFRELVEQFF
TGTGCCAGCAGCCCGCCTTTTCGGGAGTTGGTTGAGCAGTTCTTC
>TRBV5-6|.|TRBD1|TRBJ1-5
CASSLTGLNQPQHF
TGTGCCAGCAGCCTGACAGGGCTCAATCAGCCCCAGCATTTT
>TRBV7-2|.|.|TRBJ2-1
CASSPLGRTSSYNEQFF
TGTGCCAGCAGCCCTCTGGGGCGGACGAGCTCCTACAATGAGCAGTTCTTC
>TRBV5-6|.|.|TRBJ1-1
CASSLLLDTEAFF
TGTGCCAGCAGCTTACTTCTGGACACTGAAGCTTTCTTT
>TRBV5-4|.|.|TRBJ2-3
CASSLWGADTQYF
TGTGCCAGCAGCTTGTGGGGGGCAGATACGCAGTATTTT
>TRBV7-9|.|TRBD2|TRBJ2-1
CASSSLASVAGTYNEQFF
TGTGCCAGCAGCTCCCTCGCGTCCGTAGCGGGAACCTACAATGAGCAGTTCTTC
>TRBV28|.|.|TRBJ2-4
CASRGWVGAKNIQYF
TGTGCCAGCAGGGGGTGGGTTGGGGCCAAAAACATTCAGTACTTC
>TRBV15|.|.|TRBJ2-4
CATSEGGGWMAKNIQYF
TGTGCCACCAGCGAAGGTGGAGGTTGGATGGCCAAAAACATTCAGTACTTC
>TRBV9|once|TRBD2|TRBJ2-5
CASSSGTSGAGFQQETQYF
TGTGCCAGCAGCTCCGGGACTAGCGGGGCTGGATTTCAACAAGAGACCCAGTACTTC
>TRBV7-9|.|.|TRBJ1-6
CASSLTIYNSPLHF
TGTGCCAGCAGCTTAACGATCTATAATTCACCCCTCCACTTT
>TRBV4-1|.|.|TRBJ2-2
CASSQVPIRGRTGELFF
TGCGCCAGCAGCCAAGTTCCGATTCGGGGACGGACCGGGGAGCTGTTTTTT
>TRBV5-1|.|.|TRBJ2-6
CASSSTAGSGANVLTF
TGCGCCAGCAGCTCGACGGCGGGGTCTGGGGCCAACGTCCTGACTTTC
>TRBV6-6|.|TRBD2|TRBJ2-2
CASISGGAIPGELFF
TGTGCCAGCATATCGGGAGGGGCCATCCCCGGGGAGCTGTTTTTT
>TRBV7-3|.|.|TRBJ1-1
CASSLRAGDFNTEAFF
TGTGCCAGCAGCTTACGTGCAGGGGACTTCAACACTGAAGCTTTCTTT
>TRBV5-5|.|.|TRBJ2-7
CASSLRQASYEQYF
TGTGCCAGCAGCTTGCGGCAGGCCTCCTACGAGCAGTACTTC
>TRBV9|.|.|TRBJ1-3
CASSVRQAGNTIYF
TGTGCCAGCAGCGTTCGACAAGCTGGAAACACCATATATTTT
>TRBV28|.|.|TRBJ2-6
CASWSGANVLTF
TGTGCCAGTTGGTCTGGGGCCAACGTCCTGACTTTC
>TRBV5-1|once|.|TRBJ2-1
CASSPPYGDYNEQFF
TGCGCCAGCAGCCCCCCTTACGGGGACTACAATGAGCAGTTCTTC
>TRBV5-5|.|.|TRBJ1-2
CASSPGPGYGYTF
TGTGCCAGCAGCCCGGGACCGGGCTATGGCTACACCTTC
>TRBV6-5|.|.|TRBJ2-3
CASSFTPTDTQYF
TGTGCCAGCAGTTTCACCCCGACAGATACGCAGTATTTT
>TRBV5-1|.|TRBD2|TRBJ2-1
CASSLVAGGTYNEQFF
TGCGCCAGCAGCTTGGTAGCGGGAGGTACCTACAATGAGCAGTTCTTC
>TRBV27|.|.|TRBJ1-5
CASSGQSRNQPQHF
TGTGCCAGCAGCGGTCAGAGCCGCAATCAGCCCCAGCATTTT
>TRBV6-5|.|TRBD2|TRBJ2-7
CASSPGGGRTYEQYF
TGTGCCAGCAGCCCGGGGGGGGGACGAACCTACGAGCAGTACTTC
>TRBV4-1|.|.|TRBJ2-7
CASSQDPTRSYEQYF
TGCGCCAGCAGCCAAGATCCGACTAGGAGCTACGAGCAGTACTTC
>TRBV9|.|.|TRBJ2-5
CASSVGTGSLETQYF
TGTGCCAGCAGCGTAGGAACAGGGAGTTTGGAGACCCAGTACTTC
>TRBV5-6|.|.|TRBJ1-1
CASSFMTATVAEAFF
TGTGCCAGCAGCTTCATGACAGCCACCGTGGCTGAAGCTTTCTTT
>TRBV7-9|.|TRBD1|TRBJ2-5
CASSFRWDRGQETQYF
TGTGCCAGCAGCTTTAGGTGGGACAGGGGCCAAGAGACCCAGTACTTC
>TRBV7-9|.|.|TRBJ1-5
CASSVAGGNQPQHF
TGTGCCAGCAGCGTAGCAGGGGGCAATCAGCCCCAGCATTTT
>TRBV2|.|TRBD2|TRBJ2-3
CASSLAGGATDTQYF
TGTGCCAGCAGTCTAGCGGGGGGAGCGACAGATACGCAGTATTTT
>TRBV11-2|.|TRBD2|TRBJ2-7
CASSLELAGRYEQYF
TGTGCCAGCAGCTTAGAACTAGCGGGACGCTACGAGCAGTACTTC
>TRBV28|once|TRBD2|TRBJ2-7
CASRSQGLAGEQYF
TGTGCCAGCCGAAGCCAAGGGCTAGCGGGCGAGCAGTACTTC
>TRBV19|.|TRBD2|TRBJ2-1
CASSLLAGYPYNEQFF
TGTGCCAGTAGCCTACTAGCGGGTTACCCCTACAATGAGCAGTTCTTC
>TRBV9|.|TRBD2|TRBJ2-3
CASSVGAAGGPLWSDTQYF
TGTGCCAGCAGCGTAGGCGCTGCGGGAGGGCCCTTATGGTCAGATACGCAGTATTTT
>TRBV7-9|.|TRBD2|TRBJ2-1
CASSLGRAGPYNEQFF
TGTGCCAGCAGCTTAGGACGAGCGGGACCTTACAATGAGCAGTTCTTC
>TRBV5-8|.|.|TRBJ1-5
CASSLRQDGRRPQHF
TGTGCCAGCAGCTTGAGGCAGGACGGACGACGGCCCCAGCATTTT
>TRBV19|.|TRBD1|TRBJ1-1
CASSSGQGWTEAFF
TGTGCCAGTAGTTCGGGACAGGGGTGGACTGAAGCTTTCTTT
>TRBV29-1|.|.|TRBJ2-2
CSGVRAGNTGELFF
TGCAGCGGAGTTAGGGCTGGTAACACCGGGGAGCTGTTTTTT
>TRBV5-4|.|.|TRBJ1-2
CASSTPAGSESRGYTF
TGTGCCAGCAGCACCCCAGCAGGGTCCGAATCTAGGGGCTACACCTTC
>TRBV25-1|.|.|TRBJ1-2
CASSNHGIYGYTF
TGTGCCAGCAGTAATCACGGGATCTATGGCTACACCTTC
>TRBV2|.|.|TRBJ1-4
CASKGHFNEKLFF
TGTGCCAGCAAGGGACATTTTAATGAAAAACTGTTTTTT
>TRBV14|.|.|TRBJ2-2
CASSLFRDNTGELFF
TGTGCCAGCAGCTTGTTCCGGGACAACACCGGGGAGCTGTTTTTT
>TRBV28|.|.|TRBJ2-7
CASSFPYEQYF
TGTGCCAGCAGTTTTCCCTACGAGCAGTACTTC
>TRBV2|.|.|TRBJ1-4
CASRGQQATNEKLFF
TGTGCCAGCAGGGGACAACAGGCAACTAATGAAAAACTGTTTTTT
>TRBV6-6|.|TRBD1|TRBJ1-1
CASSYRQGSRTEAFF
TGTGCCAGCAGTTACAGACAGGGGAGTCGCACTGAAGCTTTCTTT
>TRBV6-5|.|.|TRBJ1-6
CASSYRGAGNSPLHF
TGTGCCAGCAGTTACCGTGGGGCAGGGAATTCACCCCTCCACTTT
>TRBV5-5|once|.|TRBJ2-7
CASSSPTGVSQQYF
TGTGCCAGCAGCTCGCCGACAGGCGTCTCTCAGCAGTACTTC
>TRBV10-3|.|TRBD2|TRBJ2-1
CAISSGRGNNEQFF
TGTGCCATCAGCAGCGGGAGGGGTAACAATGAGCAGTTCTTC
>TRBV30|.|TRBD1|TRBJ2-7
CAWSGTGQSSYEQYF
TGTGCCTGGAGTGGGACAGGGCAATCATCCTACGAGCAGTACTTC
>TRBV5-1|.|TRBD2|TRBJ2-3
CASSAGGADTQYF
TGCGCCAGCAGCGCCGGGGGGGCAGATACGCAGTATTTT
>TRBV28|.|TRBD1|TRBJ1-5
CASTQGARSQPQHF
TGTGCCAGCACCCAGGGGGCGCGAAGTCAGCCCCAGCATTTT
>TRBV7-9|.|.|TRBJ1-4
CASSPGVSNEKLFF
TGTGCCAGCAGTCCAGGGGTTTCTAATGAAAAACTGTTTTTT
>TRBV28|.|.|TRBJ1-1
CASRKLDRRGTEAFF
TGTGCCAGCAGAAAACTGGACCGCAGGGGCACTGAAGCTTTCTTT
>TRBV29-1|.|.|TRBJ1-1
CSVELPGVNTEAFF
TGCAGCGTTGAGCTTCCGGGGGTGAACACTGAAGCTTTCTTT